The next 28 T cell receptor beta chains were all read from a single sample in a study of blood T cell repertoires in COVID-19. Here immunoSEQ multiplex PCR was the method, and the copy in TCRdb shows in-frame clones only, minus some. The table has approximately 89,000 clones, 70% to 90% seen once. Material: peripheral blood. The receptors shown here come from a man aged 65 to 79 with acute or convalescent COVID-19.

The J gene is TRBJ2-7, the V gene TRBV13, with D perhaps TRBD2 (5 bases). Germline V gene data show CDR1 as PRHDT and CDR2 as FYEKMQ (reference sequence). The CDR3 has 14 amino acids. Trimming took 4 bases from V and 4 from J, leaving 14 bases between them. The CDR3 reads CASSSTGGAYEQYV. CDR3 sequence (DNA): TGTGCCAGCAGCTCGACTGGAGGAGCTTACGAGCAGTACGTC.

The rearrangement joins TRBV12-3 or TRBV12-4 to TRBJ1-3; no reliable D call. The CDR3 totals 11 residues. V lost 6 bases, J lost 4 bases, and 4 bases lay in between. The CDR3 spells CASSYGNTIYF. For the CDR3, the DNA is TGTGCCAGCAGCTACGGAAACACCATATATTTT.

The J gene is TRBJ2-7, the V gene TRBV5-1; 14 bases agree with TRBD2. The CDR3 covers 19 residues. V lost 7 bases to trimming and J lost 3 bases; unmatched junction nucleotides: 18. The V gene's germline CDR1 is SGHRS and CDR2 YFSETQ. Here the CDR3 DNA reads TGCGCCAGCGGCCCGGGACTAGCGGGGGATACCTTGCGGCGCTACGAGCAGTACTTC. This translates into CASGPGLAGDTLRRYEQYF.

The gene calls are TRBV29-1 and TRBJ2-1, with 13 bases fitting TRBD2. This CDR3 contains 15 residues. Germline V gene lookup returns CDR1 SQVTM and CDR2 ANQGSEA. With V trimmed by 5 bases and J by 4 bases, 5 bases remained unmatched. The CDR3 here is CSVYLTSGGYNEQFF. DNA of the CDR3: TGCAGCGTTTACCTGACTAGCGGGGGGTACAATGAGCAGTTCTTC.

J is TRBJ2-4 and V is TRBV6-1; maybe TRBD1 (6 bases). Germline values: CDR1 MNHNS, CDR2 SASEGT. Trimming took off 2 bases at V and 11 bases at J, with 10 bases between the two ends. The CDR3 runs 12 residues. The CDR3 DNA follows: TGTGCCAGCAGTGAATTAGGGGGACTTCAGTACTTC. This gives the protein CASSELGGLQYF.

V usage is TRBV10-3 and J usage is TRBJ2-1, with 10 nucleotides matching TRBD1. V shed 4 bases and J 8 bases; nucleotides not matched to a gene: 5. The CDR3 is 14 residues long. CDR1 is ENHRY and CDR2 is SYGVKD in the germline V gene. The CDR3 coding sequence is TGTGCCATCAGTGGAGGGACAGGGGCCCATGAGCAGTTCTTC. Encoded protein: CAISGGTGAHEQFF.

A few counts support this clone. The chain has TRBV5-4 and TRBJ2-3; 7 bases are shared with TRBD1. Germline CDR1 reads SGHNT; CDR2 reads YYREEE (reference sequence). The CDR3 extends over 15 amino acids. V lost 2 bases to trimming and J lost 4 bases; unmatched junction nucleotides: 7. The CDR3 DNA is TGTGCCAGCAGCTTTAGGGGGCAGGGTTCAGATACGCAGTATTTT. It codes for CASSFRGQGSDTQYF.

The rearrangement uses TRBV5-1 and TRBJ2-7; D perhaps matches TRBD2 (7 bases). Germline V gene lookup returns CDR1 SGHRS and CDR2 YFSETQ. Trimming removed 0 bases at V and 5 bases at J, with 18 bases between. CDR3 length: 16 residues. The CDR3 region is CASSLEGGPPGNEQYF. In nucleotides, the CDR3 is TGCGCCAGCAGCTTGGAGGGGGGGCCCCCGGGGAACGAGCAGTACTTC.

The chain uses TRBV28 and TRBJ2-7; TRBD2 might be the D (6 bases). CDR3 length: 14 residues. Germline V gene sequence: CDR1 MDHEN, CDR2 SYDVKM. Deletions cut 8 bases from V and 3 bases from J, with 17 bases between. The CDR3 reads CASGAPLANYEQYV. In DNA form, the CDR3 reads TGTGCCAGCGGCGCTCCGCTAGCGAACTACGAGCAGTACGTC.

Here the CDR3 reads CASSSNSYNEQFF. For the CDR3, the DNA is TGTGCCAGCAGCTCCAACTCCTACAATGAGCAGTTCTTC. This sequence joins TRBV11-3 and TRBJ2-1; D not certain. Deletions cut 4 bases from V and 0 bases from J, with 4 bases between. CDR1 SGHNT and CDR2 YENEEA come from the germline V gene. The CDR3 has 13 residues.

This clone was recorded a few times. The CDR3, as DNA: TGTGCCAGCAGACTACAGGGATTTAATGAAAAACTGTTTTTT. Protein: CASRLQGFNEKLFF. V and J are TRBV27 and TRBJ1-4, with TRBD1 as a possible D gene (6 bases). V lost 6 bases to trimming and J lost 4 bases, with 12 bases between them. Germline lookup yields CDR1 MNHEY and CDR2 SMNVEV (reference sequence). The CDR3 covers 14 residues.

The V gene is TRBV7-9, the J gene TRBJ2-3; D is uncertain. The germline CDR1 and CDR2 sequences are SEHNR and FQNEAQ (reference sequence). The CDR3 sequence is 14 residues long. The V end was cut by 5 bases, the J end by 0 bases, with 9 bases between. The CDR3 nucleotides read TGTGCCAGCAGCCTTAGCCTGAGCACAGATACGCAGTATTTT. This codes for CASSLSLSTDTQYF.

The chain joins TRBV5-1 to TRBJ1-3; weak D call: TRBD1 (6 bases). In germline, CDR1 is SGHRS, CDR2 YFSETQ. The V gene lost 4 bases and the J gene lost 2 bases, with 13 bases spanning the gap. The CDR3 is 15 residues long. The CDR3 nucleotides read TGCGCCAGCAGCCGGGAGGGGGGTACTGGAAACACCATATATTTT. It encodes CASSREGGTGNTIYF.

In the case of this clone: An end of the junction does not agree with germline; a read error may underlie this. The chain recombines TRBV12-3 or TRBV12-4 with TRBJ2-3; D unresolved. There are 12 residues in the CDR3. CDR3 DNA sequence: TGTGCCAGCAGTTTTATCACATATACGCAGTATTTT. This encodes CASSFITYTQYF.

The chain couples TRBV29-1 to TRBJ2-3, with 8 nucleotides matching TRBD2. V shed 6 bases and J 0 bases; nucleotides not matched to a gene: 2. This CDR3 contains 13 residues. Germline CDR1 is SQVTM and CDR2 is ANQGSEA. CDR3 DNA: TGCAGCGTAGCGGGGGAAAGCACAGATACGCAGTATTTT. It specifies CSVAGESTDTQYF.

V and J are TRBV5-1 and TRBJ2-5; 8 positions agree with TRBD2. Unmatched junction bases numbered 6, after V lost 0 bases and J lost 2 bases. CDR3 size: 16 residues. CDR1 and CDR2 from the germline V gene are SGHRS and YFSETQ. Written as DNA, the CDR3 is TGCGCCAGCAGCTTGGCCGGGGCGGGGGGTCAAGAGACCCAGTACTTC. This translates into CASSLAGAGGQETQYF.

The V gene is TRBV30, the J gene TRBJ1-1; D gene unclear. Germline V gene data show CDR1 as GTSNPN and CDR2 as SVGIG (reference sequence). CDR3 length equals 15 residues. Trimming removed 4 bases from V and 1 base from J, with 16 bases in between. DNA of the CDR3: TGTGCCTGGACCCGCTTCACCCCAGGGAACACTGAAGCTTTCTTT. This encodes CAWTRFTPGNTEAFF.

This clone came up once. The chain links TRBV4-2 to TRBJ2-3, with TRBD2 identical over 10 bases. The CDR3 is made up of 20 amino acids. Unmatched junction bases numbered 15, after V lost 1 base and J lost 2 bases. The germline V gene has CDR1 LGHNA and CDR2 YNFKEQ. The CDR3 coding sequence is TGTGCCAGCAGCCAAGTGTCAGCGGGGGGGGCCCACCTTTACACAGATACGCAGTATTTT. Protein sequence: CASSQVSAGGAHLYTDTQYF.

The sample holds one count of this clone. The rearrangement links TRBV5-4 to TRBJ2-3; maybe TRBD2 (6 bases). This CDR3 spans 16 amino acids. Between the trimmed V and J ends, which lost 2 bases and 0 bases, there was a span of 13 bases. Germline assignment: CDR1 SGHNT and CDR2 YYREEE (reference sequence). The CDR3 DNA follows: TGTGCCAGCAGCTTCGGTAGCGGTGGGAGCACAGATACGCAGTATTTT. This sequence encodes CASSFGSGGSTDTQYF.

The chain recombines TRBV24-1 with TRBJ2-2; TRBD1 might be the D (5 bases). Germline V lookup: CDR1 KGHDR, CDR2 SFDVKD. This CDR3 is 14 amino acids long. V gave up 4 bases and J gave up 5 bases, with 10 bases separating them. Here the CDR3 DNA reads TGTGCCACCAGTGACTATCCAGGGACCGGGGAGCTGTTTTTT. Residues: CATSDYPGTGELFF.

The table lists this clone with a count of one. The chain combines TRBV7-7 with TRBJ2-4; perhaps TRBD2 as D (5 bases). The V and J ends lost 2 bases and 0 bases respectively, with 23 bases between them. Germline V lookup: CDR1 SSHAT, CDR2 FNYEAQ (reference sequence). There are 20 residues in the CDR3. The chain's CDR3 is CASSLTGYRTHQLAKNIQYF. DNA for the CDR3: TGTGCCAGCAGCTTAACGGGGTACAGAACCCACCAGTTAGCCAAAAACATTCAGTACTTC. The full variable domain, completed using reference TRBV7-7 and TRBJ2-4, is GAGVSQSPRYKVTKRGQDVTLRCDPISSHATLYWYQQALGQGPEFLTYFNYEAQPDKSGLPSDRFSAERPEGSISTLTIQRTEQRDSAMYRCASSLTGYRTHQLAKNIQYFGAGTRLSVL.

V and J are TRBV6-1 and TRBJ1-5; D may be TRBD1 (5 bases). The CDR3 is 13 amino acids. CDR1 is MNHNS and CDR2 is SASEGT in the germline V gene. Trimming removed 0 bases from V and 7 bases from J, with 7 bases in between. CDR3 in DNA: TGTGCCAGCAGTGAAGCAAAGGGGCAGCCCCAGCATTTT. Its translation: CASSEAKGQPQHF.

The chain employs TRBV15 and TRBJ1-4, with 7 bases lining up with TRBD1. Germline CDR1 LNHNV, CDR2 YYDKDF (reference sequence). The CDR3 is made up of 15 amino acids. The V segment lost 7 bases and the J segment 2 bases; nucleotides outside the gene matches: 7. CDR3 in amino acids: CATKRQGSTNEKLFF. CDR3 sequence (DNA): TGTGCCACCAAAAGACAGGGATCTACTAATGAAAAACTGTTTTTT. The full variable domain, in which reference TRBV15 and TRBJ1-4 provide the parts outside the CDR3, is DAMVIQNPRYQVTQFGKPVTLSCSQTLNHNVMYWYQQKSSQAPKLLFHYYDKDFNNEADTPDNFQSRRPNTSFCFLDIRSPGLGDTAMYLCATKRQGSTNEKLFFGSGTQLSVL.

This chain joins TRBV6-6 and TRBJ2-2, with D tentatively TRBD1 (6 bases). Germline V lookup: CDR1 MNHNY, CDR2 SVGAGI (reference sequence). The CDR3 has 15 amino acids. Trimming cost V 6 bases and J 6 bases, with 17 bases left between them. This CDR3 is CASSRDIPLPGELFF. The CDR3 DNA reads as TGTGCCAGCAGCAGGGACATCCCCTTGCCCGGGGAGCTGTTTTTT.

The chain employs TRBV5-1 and TRBJ1-5, with 7 positions matching TRBD1. After removal of 2 bases from V and 4 bases from J, the junction contained 3 bases not matched to a gene. The CDR3 covers 14 residues. Germline V gene data show CDR1 as SGHRS and CDR2 as YFSETQ. The CDR3 sequence: CASSFRDRNQPQHF. CDR3 DNA: TGCGCCAGCAGCTTCCGGGACAGAAATCAGCCCCAGCATTTT.

The V gene is TRBV9, the J gene TRBJ2-5, with a weak D call TRBD2 (5 bases). The V gene's germline CDR1 is SGDLS and CDR2 YYNGEE. V lost 0 bases and J lost 1, with 7 bases in between. CDR3 length: 14 amino acids. CDR3 coding DNA: TGTGCCAGCAGCGTAGCCGGGATCCAAGAGACCCAGTACTTC. Residues: CASSVAGIQETQYF.

The V call is TRBV6-6, the J call TRBJ1-1; TRBD1 matches 7 bases. Germline values: CDR1 MNHNY, CDR2 SVGAGI (reference sequence). The junction had 1 base not matched to a gene; V was cut back by 2 bases and J by 1 base. This CDR3 spans 14 amino acids. Here the CDR3 DNA reads TGTGCCAGCAGTTACGGGACAGAGAACACTGAAGCTTTCTTT. Residues: CASSYGTENTEAFF.

DNA of the CDR3: TGTGCCAGCAGCTTTTGGACTCCCCGGGAGACCCAGTACTTC. The encoded protein is CASSFWTPRETQYF. V is TRBV5-6 and J is TRBJ2-5, with D possibly being TRBD2 (5 bases). Germline CDR1 and CDR2: SGHDT and YYEEEE. This CDR3 has 14 amino acids. V was trimmed by 2 bases and J by 5 bases, leaving 13 bases between them.